These T cell receptor beta chains were read from a single sample in a study of T cell changes during pregnancy in multiple sclerosis. TCRdb's copy holds only in-frame clones and misses some; the assay was immunoSEQ multiplex PCR. The top ten clones hold around 0.85% of a sample with about 61,000 clones, approximately 90% of them seen once. The sample consisted of peripheral blood, taken in the first trimester of pregnancy. The receptors originated from a female donor in good health, enrolled as a control in a pregnancy study. The CDR3 runs from the conserved cysteine through the conserved F or W. The D gene is left open where the match is weak. Some rows mark clone size as missing; the rest say once, few, many or name a class of expanded clone.

-	-	TRBV7-3	TRBJ1-5	TGTGCCAGCAGCTTATGGCTGCCCCAGCATTTT	CASSLWLPQHF
-	-	TRBV19	TRBJ1-1	TGTGCCAGTAGTATGGGCCCCCCGGACACTGAAGCTTTCTTT	CASSMGPPDTEAFF
-	-	TRBV10-3	TRBJ2-7	TGTGCCATCAGTGGGGGGCAGTACTACGAGCAGTACTTC	CAISGGQYYEQYF
-	-	TRBV11-3	TRBJ1-6	TGTGCCAGCAGCTTATTGAGAGATTCACCCCTCCACTTT	CASSLLRDSPLHF
-	-	TRBV7-9	TRBJ2-1	TGTGCCAGCACCCCGACAAACAGGAATGAGCAGTTCTTC	CASTPTNRNEQFF
-	-	TRBV27	TRBJ1-2	TGTGCCAGCAGCCTAGGCGGTAACTATGGCTACACCTTC	CASSLGGNYGYTF
TRBD2	-	TRBV5-4	TRBJ2-1	TGTGCCAGCAGCTTGGAACTTAGCGGGAATGAGCAGTTCTTC	CASSLELSGNEQFF
TRBD1	-	TRBV4-3	TRBJ2-7	TGCGCCAGCAGCCAAGGACAGGGTTCCTACGAGCAGTACTTC	CASSQGQGSYEQYF
-	-	TRBV27	TRBJ2-1	TGTGCCAGCAGTTTATTGTCGGCGGGGAACAATGAGCAGTTCTTC	CASSLLSAGNNEQFF
-	-	TRBV5-1	TRBJ2-7	TGCGCCAGCAGCCTCCAGGGCGAGCAGTACTTC	CASSLQGEQYF
TRBD1	-	TRBV5-1	TRBJ2-3	TGCGCCAGCAGCCCTGGACAGGCCCGCACAGATACGCAGTATTTT	CASSPGQARTDTQYF
-	-	TRBV2	TRBJ2-7	TGTGCCAGCAGTGAAAGAATCAGGGACGAGCAGTACTTC	CASSERIRDEQYF
TRBD1	-	TRBV7-3	TRBJ1-1	TGTGCCAGCAGCTTGGGACAGCAGAACACTGAAGCTTTCTTT	CASSLGQQNTEAFF
-	-	TRBV10-3	TRBJ1-3	TGTGCCATCAGTGCCAGGGCCTACTCTGGAAACACCATATATTTT	CAISARAYSGNTIYF
-	-	TRBV6-1	TRBJ1-5	TGTGCCAGCATAGGGGAACTCAATCAGCCCCAGCATTTT	CASIGELNQPQHF
TRBD2	once	TRBV9	TRBJ2-1	TGTGCCAGCAGCGTAGAGATAGCGGGGGGGCCTGGGGATGAGCAGTTCTTC	CASSVEIAGGPGDEQFF
TRBD2	-	TRBV19	TRBJ2-3	TGTGCCAGTAGCCAATTAACTAGCGGGGGAAGCACAGATACGCAGTATTTT	CASSQLTSGGSTDTQYF
-	-	TRBV5-1	TRBJ1-3	TGCGCCAGCAGCTTGGGACCAGGCGCAAGCTCTGGAAACACCATATATTTT	CASSLGPGASSGNTIYF
-	-	TRBV4-3	TRBJ2-1	TGCGCCAGCAGCCAACATGGGTTCGGGGACAATGAGCAGTTCTTC	CASSQHGFGDNEQFF
-	-	TRBV7-9	TRBJ1-1	TGTGCCAGCAGACCGAGACATTCCACTGAAGCTTTCTTT	CASRPRHSTEAFF
-	-	TRBV19	TRBJ2-7	TGTGCCAGTAGTATATTCACTTCAGGATCCTACGAGCAGTACTTC	CASSIFTSGSYEQYF
-	-	TRBV5-4	TRBJ2-3	TGTGCCAGCAGCCCCAATCTCCTACCGCGAAGCACAGATACGCAGTATTTT	CASSPNLLPRSTDTQYF
-	-	TRBV19	TRBJ1-3	TGTGCCAGTAGGTCGGTAGTAGGAAACACCATATATTTT	CASRSVVGNTIYF
-	-	TRBV5-1	TRBJ2-7	TGCGCCAGCAGCTTGGCCGGGTCTTTCGAGCAGTACTTC	CASSLAGSFEQYF
-	-	TRBV9	TRBJ2-7	TGTGCCAGCAGCTCTCAACCAGGGGCGAGCTCCTACGAGCAGTACTTC	CASSSQPGASSYEQYF
-	-	TRBV21-1	TRBJ2-7	TGTGCCAGCAGCAAAAGGGACAGGACCGTCTACGAGCAGTACTTC	CASSKRDRTVYEQYF
-	-	TRBV18	TRBJ1-2	TGTGCCAGCTCACCACGGGCTCAGGGCGTCGACTATGGCTACACCTTC	CASSPRAQGVDYGYTF
-	-	TRBV27	TRBJ2-5	TGTGCCAGCAGTTTATCATTCTTACGGAGACAAGAGACCCAGTACTTC	CASSLSFLRRQETQYF
-	-	TRBV20-1	TRBJ1-2	TGCAGTGCTAGACAGGGCTATGGCTACACCTTC	CSARQGYGYTF
-	-	TRBV5-1	TRBJ2-7	TGCGCCAGCAGCTTGGGGGACACTCCCTACGAGCAGTACTTC	CASSLGDTPYEQYF
TRBD2	-	TRBV2	TRBJ2-3	TGTGCCAGCAGCCAAGCGGGGTACACAGATACGCAGTATTTT	CASSQAGYTDTQYF
TRBD1	-	TRBV29-1	TRBJ2-7	TGCAGCTTGTGGGACAGAACCTACGAGCAGTACTTC	CSLWDRTYEQYF
-	once	TRBV7-2	TRBJ2-3	TGTGCCAGCAGCTTAGTGTCCAGTTCTGATACGCAGTATTTT	CASSLVSSSDTQYF
TRBD1	-	TRBV5-5	TRBJ1-1	TGTGCCAGCAGCTTACAGGGGGGGGTCACTGAAGCTTTCTTT	CASSLQGGVTEAFF
TRBD1	once	TRBV19	TRBJ2-2	TGTGCCAGTAGGACAGGGGGAGGTACCGGGGAGCTGTTTTTT	CASRTGGGTGELFF
-	-	TRBV19	TRBJ1-1	TGTGCCAGTAGTATACGGGCAGGGGAGGGGAACACTGAAGCTTTCTTT	CASSIRAGEGNTEAFF
TRBD1	-	TRBV6-6	TRBJ2-7	TGTGCCAGCAGTTACCCCGACAGGGCCTACGAGCAGTACTTC	CASSYPDRAYEQYF
-	-	TRBV30	TRBJ1-5	TGTGCCTGGAGTGTATTTCGGGATCAGCCCCAGCATTTT	CAWSVFRDQPQHF
-	-	TRBV30	TRBJ2-5	TGTGCCTGGAGTGGTTCGAGCGGGGAGACCCAGTACTTC	CAWSGSSGETQYF
-	-	TRBV23-1	TRBJ1-2	TGCGCCAGCAGCCGTACTAACTATGGCTACACCTTC	CASSRTNYGYTF
TRBD1	-	TRBV5-1	TRBJ2-5	TGCGCCAGCAGTGCAAATGCAGGGGGCTTCAAGGAGACCCAGTACTTC	CASSANAGGFKETQYF
-	-	TRBV9	TRBJ1-1	TGTGCCAGCAGCGTAGTAACAGGGCGGAGTACTGAAGCTTTCTTT	CASSVVTGRSTEAFF
TRBD2	few	TRBV30	TRBJ2-2	TGTGCCTGGAGAGGACTAGCGGGGGACACCGGGGAGCTGTTTTTT	CAWRGLAGDTGELFF
TRBD1	-	TRBV27	TRBJ2-7	TGTGCCAGCAGACCAGTCGACAGGGCGGACGAGCAGTACTTC	CASRPVDRADEQYF
TRBD1	-	TRBV4-3	TRBJ1-5	TGCGCCAGCAGCCAAGACAGGGGGCGCAATCAGCCCCAGCATTTT	CASSQDRGRNQPQHF
TRBD1	-	TRBV7-9	TRBJ1-1	TGTGCCAGCAGCGGAGACGGGACAGGGGGCTACGGGGCTTTCTTT	CASSGDGTGGYGAFF
-	-	TRBV27	TRBJ2-5	TGTGCCAGCAGTGCCGGGACAACCCACCAAGAGACCCAGTACTTC	CASSAGTTHQETQYF
TRBD1	-	TRBV6-5	TRBJ2-1	TGTGCCAGTTCCTCGGACAGGGACTACAATGAGCAGTTCTTC	CASSSDRDYNEQFF
-	-	TRBV5-5	TRBJ2-3	TGTGCCAGCAGCGCCGGCACTAGGGGGGATACGCAGTATTTT	CASSAGTRGDTQYF
TRBD2	-	TRBV5-4	TRBJ2-2	TGTGCCAGCAGCACTCTAGCGGGGGGAAACACCGGGGAGCTGTTTTTT	CASSTLAGGNTGELFF
TRBD2	-	TRBV19	TRBJ2-2	TGTGCCAGTAGCCCCTCCTCCCGGACTAGCGGGGCCCCCGGGGCCGGGGAGCTGTTTTTT	CASSPSSRTSGAPGAGELFF
-	once	TRBV18	TRBJ1-6	TGTGCCAGCTCACTATCCGGCTATAATTCACCCCTCCACTTT	CASSLSGYNSPLHF
-	-	TRBV4-1	TRBJ2-3	TGCGCCAGCAGCCAAGGATTTACCCAGGGAGATACGCAGTATTTT	CASSQGFTQGDTQYF